This record looks at one TCR beta chain sequence and its context. Antigen: not known. This sample is part of a study of CD8 T cells in Susac syndrome. Study-level results: The authors acknowledged that the study's TCR sequencing and HLA analysis involved relatively few individuals.

The CDR3 contains 15 residues. Trimming shortened V by 5 bases and J by 5 bases, and 19 bases separated the two germline ends. From germline, CDR1 is SGHRS and CDR2 YFSETQ. Reverse transcription of roughly 0.5 to 1 ug RNA was performed with random hexamers. TCRdb ran MiXCR on the immunoSEQ multiplex PCR reads and lists one entry per CDR3 protein. Of approximately 100,000 distinct CDR3 sequences in the sample, about nine tenths are singletons; the top ten hold about 0.15%. The chain has TRBV5-1 and TRBJ2-5; unclear D gene. This clonotype was obtained from a human donor in good health. Sequenced sample: CD4+ T cells from PBMCs. CDR3 residues: CASRSTPTSVETQYF. The CDR3 nucleotides are TGCGCCAGCAGATCGACACCGACCTCCGTGGAGACCCAGTACTTC. Drawing the rest from reference TRBV5-1 and TRBJ2-5, the complete variable domain is KAGVTQTPRYLIKTRGQQVTLSCSPISGHRSVSWYQQTPGQGLQFLFEYFSETQRNKGNFPGRFSGRQFSNSRSEMNVSTLELGDSALYLCASRSTPTSVETQYFGPGTRLLVL.